This T cell receptor beta chain emerged from a study of multiple sclerosis patients with progressive multifocal leukoencephalopathy. Study-wide findings and caveats: Most PML patients had lower entropy, suggesting less diverse TRB repertoires.

Sample time point: time of PML onset. JC virus DNA in cerebrospinal fluid confirmed the PML diagnosis. Some clones are missing from TCRdb's copy, which holds only in-frame ones; the method was immunoSEQ multiplex PCR. The sample carries 25,000 to 35,000 clones, more than 70% recorded once. Points on this clone: What it binds is unknown.

Per the germline V gene, CDR1 is MGHRA and CDR2 is YSYEKL. V lost 0 bases and J 4 bases, leaving 12 bases between the germline ends. CDR3 size: 15 residues. The chain links TRBV4-1 to TRBJ1-2, with unresolved D. The source was PBMCs, collected from a patient treated with natalizumab. The clonotype comes from a woman aged 25 to 39 with progressive multifocal leukoencephalopathy. CDR3 sequence (DNA): TGCGCCAGCAGCCAAGAAACGGGAGGCGGCTATGGCTACACCTTC. Translation: CASSQETGGGYGYTF.